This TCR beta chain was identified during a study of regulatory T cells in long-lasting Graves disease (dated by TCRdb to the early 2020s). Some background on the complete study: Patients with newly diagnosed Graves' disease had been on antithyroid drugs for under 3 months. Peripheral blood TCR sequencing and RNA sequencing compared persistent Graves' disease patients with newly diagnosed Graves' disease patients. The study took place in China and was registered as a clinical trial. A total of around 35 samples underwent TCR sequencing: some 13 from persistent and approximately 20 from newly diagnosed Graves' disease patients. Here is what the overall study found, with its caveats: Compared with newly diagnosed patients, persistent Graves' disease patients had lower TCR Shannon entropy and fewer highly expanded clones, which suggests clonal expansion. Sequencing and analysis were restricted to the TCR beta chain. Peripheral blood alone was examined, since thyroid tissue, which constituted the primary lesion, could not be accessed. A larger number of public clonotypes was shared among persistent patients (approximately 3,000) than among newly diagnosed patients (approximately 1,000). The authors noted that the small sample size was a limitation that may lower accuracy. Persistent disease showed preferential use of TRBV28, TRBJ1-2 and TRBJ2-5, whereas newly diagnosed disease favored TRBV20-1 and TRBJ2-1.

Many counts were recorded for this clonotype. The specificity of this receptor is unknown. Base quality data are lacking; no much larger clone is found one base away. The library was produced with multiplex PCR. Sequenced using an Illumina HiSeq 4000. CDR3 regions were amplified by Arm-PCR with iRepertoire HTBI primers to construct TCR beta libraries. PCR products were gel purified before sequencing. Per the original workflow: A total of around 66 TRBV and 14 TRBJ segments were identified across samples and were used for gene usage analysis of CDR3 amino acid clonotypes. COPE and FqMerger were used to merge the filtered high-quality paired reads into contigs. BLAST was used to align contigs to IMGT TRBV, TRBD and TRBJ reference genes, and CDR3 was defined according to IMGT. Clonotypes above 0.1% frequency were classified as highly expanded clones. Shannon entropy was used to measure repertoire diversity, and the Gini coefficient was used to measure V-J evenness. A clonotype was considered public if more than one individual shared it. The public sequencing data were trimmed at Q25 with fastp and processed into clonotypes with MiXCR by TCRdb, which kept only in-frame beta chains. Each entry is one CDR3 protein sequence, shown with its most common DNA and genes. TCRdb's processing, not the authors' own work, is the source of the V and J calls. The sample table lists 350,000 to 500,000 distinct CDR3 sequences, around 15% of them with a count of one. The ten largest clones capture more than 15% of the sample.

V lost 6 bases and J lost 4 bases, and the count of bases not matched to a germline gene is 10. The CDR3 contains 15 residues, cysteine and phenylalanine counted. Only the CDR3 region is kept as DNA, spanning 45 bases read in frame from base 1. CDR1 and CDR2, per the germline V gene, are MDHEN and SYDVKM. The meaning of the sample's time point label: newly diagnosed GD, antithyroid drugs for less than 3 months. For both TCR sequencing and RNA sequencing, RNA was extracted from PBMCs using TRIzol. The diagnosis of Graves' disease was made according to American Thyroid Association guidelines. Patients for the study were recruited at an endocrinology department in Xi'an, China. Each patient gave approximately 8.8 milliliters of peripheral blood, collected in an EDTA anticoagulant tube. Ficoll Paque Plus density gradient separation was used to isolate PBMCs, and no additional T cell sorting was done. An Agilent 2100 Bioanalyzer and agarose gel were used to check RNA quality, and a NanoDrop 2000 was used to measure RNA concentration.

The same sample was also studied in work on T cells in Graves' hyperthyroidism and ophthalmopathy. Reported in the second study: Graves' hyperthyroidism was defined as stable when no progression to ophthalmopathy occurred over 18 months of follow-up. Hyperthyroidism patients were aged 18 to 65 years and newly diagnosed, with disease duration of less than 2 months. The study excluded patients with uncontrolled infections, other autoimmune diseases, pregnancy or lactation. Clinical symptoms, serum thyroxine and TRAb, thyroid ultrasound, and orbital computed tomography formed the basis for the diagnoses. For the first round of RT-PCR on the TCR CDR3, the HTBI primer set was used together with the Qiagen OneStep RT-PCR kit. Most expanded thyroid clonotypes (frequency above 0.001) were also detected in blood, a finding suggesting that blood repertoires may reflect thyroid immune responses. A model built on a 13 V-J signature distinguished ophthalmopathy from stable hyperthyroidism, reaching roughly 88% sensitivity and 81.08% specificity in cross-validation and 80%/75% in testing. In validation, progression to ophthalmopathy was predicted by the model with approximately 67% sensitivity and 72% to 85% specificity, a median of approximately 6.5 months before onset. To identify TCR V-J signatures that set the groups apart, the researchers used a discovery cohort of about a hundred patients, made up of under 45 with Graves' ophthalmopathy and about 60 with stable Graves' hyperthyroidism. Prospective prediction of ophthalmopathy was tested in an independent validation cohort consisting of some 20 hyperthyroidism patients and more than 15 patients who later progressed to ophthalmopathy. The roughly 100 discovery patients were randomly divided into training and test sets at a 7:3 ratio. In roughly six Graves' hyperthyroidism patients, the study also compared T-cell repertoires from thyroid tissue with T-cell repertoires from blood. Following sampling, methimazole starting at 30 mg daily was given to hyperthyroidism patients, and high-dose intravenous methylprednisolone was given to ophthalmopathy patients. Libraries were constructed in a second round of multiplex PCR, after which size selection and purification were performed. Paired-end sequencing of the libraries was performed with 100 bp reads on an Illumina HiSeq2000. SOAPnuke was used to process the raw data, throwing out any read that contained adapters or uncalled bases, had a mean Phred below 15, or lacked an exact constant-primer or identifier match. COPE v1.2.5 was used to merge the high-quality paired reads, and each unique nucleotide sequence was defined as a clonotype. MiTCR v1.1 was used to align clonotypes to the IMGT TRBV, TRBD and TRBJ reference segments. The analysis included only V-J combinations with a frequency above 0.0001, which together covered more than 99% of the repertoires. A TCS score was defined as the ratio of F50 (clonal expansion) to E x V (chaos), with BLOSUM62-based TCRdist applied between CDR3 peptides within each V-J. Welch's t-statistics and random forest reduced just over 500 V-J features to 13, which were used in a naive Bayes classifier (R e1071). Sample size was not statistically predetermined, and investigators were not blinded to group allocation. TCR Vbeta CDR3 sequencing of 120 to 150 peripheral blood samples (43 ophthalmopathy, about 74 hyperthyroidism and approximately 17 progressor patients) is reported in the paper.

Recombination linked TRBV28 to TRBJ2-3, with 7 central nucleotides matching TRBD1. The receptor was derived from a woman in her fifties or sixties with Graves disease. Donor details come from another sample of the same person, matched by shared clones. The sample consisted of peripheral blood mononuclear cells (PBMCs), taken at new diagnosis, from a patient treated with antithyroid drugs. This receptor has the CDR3 CASRGQSSFPDTQYF. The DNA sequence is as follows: TGTGCCAGCAGGGGACAGTCAAGTTTCCCAGATACGCAGTATTTT.